This paragraph reports one T cell receptor beta chain. Its antigen remains unidentified. No base quality values were provided; no much bigger clone lies one nucleotide off. The data originate from a study of fetal regulatory T cell absence and autoimmunity (dated 2017 in TCRdb). A note on the overall study: Exocrine pancreas autoimmunity was seen in the IPEX patients without clinical diabetes. Findings and caveats that apply to the study as a whole: Significant oligoclonal enrichment of the TCR compartment was observed in pancreas versus cord blood, with some top clones enriched more than 80-fold. Cord blood and pancreas had broadly similar TRB gene family usage, resembling published neonatal and adult repertoires. The oligoclonal enrichment was taken as support for antigen-driven autoimmunity in the pancreas before birth in IPEX syndrome.

Genomic DNA obtained from frozen pancreas tissue was processed for repertoire sequencing. Genomic DNA, roughly 1.9-3.3 ug, was extracted from umbilical cord blood or frozen pancreas using the DNeasy Blood and Tissue Kit. Taken from the germline V gene, the CDR1 and CDR2 loops are MNHNS and SASEGT. CDR3 length: 16 amino acids, cysteine to phenylalanine. Only the CDR3 DNA stays, 48 bases, in frame from base 1. Cut back by 0 bases and 0 bases, the V and J ends lie 12 bases apart. TCRbeta CDR3 regions were amplified and barcoded by two-step multiplex PCR on the immunoSEQ human TCRbeta survey platform. Libraries were sequenced on Illumina instruments, with IgH sequenced in parallel from the same samples. The published analysis was carried out like this. To remove PCR and sequencing errors, raw reads were filtered against the IMGT V, D, J definitions and then binned using a nearest-neighbor algorithm. Clones were defined as identical nucleotide sequences, and differential abundance between tissues was assessed by per-clone Fisher exact tests with a pFDR threshold of p<0.01. Clones with frequencies too low for statistical inference were excluded by a minimum inclusion filter of 10 in either sample. The immunoSEQ Analyzer was used for pairwise clonal comparisons, while IMGT tools were used to assess gene family usage. Sourced from immuneACCESS, this table was stored by TCRdb with only in-frame sequences that have V and J called. A share of the clones is absent; for the studies checked, an unresolved V gene accounts for under half, and the remainder has no known explanation. Clone size and V and J calls were adopted from that table, with D and trimming inferred from the DNA. Here the sample has 85,000 to 100,000 clones; roughly 78% occur a single time. Of the sample, 1.5% to 2.5% is held by the ten largest clones.

The specimen sequenced was pancreas tissue. The origin of this receptor is a male donor with IPEX syndrome. The chain is made from TRBV6-1 and TRBJ2-7, with the D call perhaps TRBD1 or TRBD2, each one matching 5 bases. The CDR3 is CASSEAWQGASYEQYF. The DNA sequence is as follows: TGTGCCAGCAGTGAAGCGTGGCAGGGAGCCTCCTACGAGCAGTACTTC.